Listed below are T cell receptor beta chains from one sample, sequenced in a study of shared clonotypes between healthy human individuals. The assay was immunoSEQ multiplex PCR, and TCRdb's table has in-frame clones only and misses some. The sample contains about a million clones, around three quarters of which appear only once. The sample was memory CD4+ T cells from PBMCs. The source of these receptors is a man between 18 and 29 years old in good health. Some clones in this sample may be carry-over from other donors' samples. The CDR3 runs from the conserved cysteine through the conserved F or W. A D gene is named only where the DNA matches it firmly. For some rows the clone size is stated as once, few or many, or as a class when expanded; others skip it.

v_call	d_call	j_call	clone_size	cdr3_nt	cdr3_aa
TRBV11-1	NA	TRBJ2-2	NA	TGTGCCAGCAGCTTAGACAGCGGGAACACCGGGGAGCTGTTTTTT	CASSLDSGNTGELFF
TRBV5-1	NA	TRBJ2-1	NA	TGCGCCAGCAGCTTGGGTCAGGGATCCGTTTACAATGAGCAGTTCTTC	CASSLGQGSVYNEQFF
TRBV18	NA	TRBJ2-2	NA	TGTGCCAGCTCACCATCACAGGGCAGAACTAGTTCCCACGGGGAGCTGTTTTTT	CASSPSQGRTSSHGELFF
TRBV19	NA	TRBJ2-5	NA	TGTGCCAGTAGTAGATTTTTTGCGCGAGAGACCCAGTACTTC	CASSRFFARETQYF
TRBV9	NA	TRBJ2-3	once	TGTGCCAGCAGCCCTTCCGGGACACTTAGTAGCACAGATACGCAGTATTTT	CASSPSGTLSSTDTQYF
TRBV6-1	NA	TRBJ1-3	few	TGTGCCAGCAGTGGTCAGGGAGGAGGAAACACCATATATTTT	CASSGQGGGNTIYF
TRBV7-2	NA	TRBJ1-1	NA	TGTGCCAGCAGCTTAGGTGTAGGTGGGTCTTTCTTT	CASSLGVGGSFF
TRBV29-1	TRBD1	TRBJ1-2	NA	TGCAGCGTTGCTCAGGGGGTGGGGGGCTACACCTTC	CSVAQGVGGYTF
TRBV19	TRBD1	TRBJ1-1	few	TGTGCCAGTAGTATTAGGGGGCTGAACACTGAAGCTTTCTTT	CASSIRGLNTEAFF
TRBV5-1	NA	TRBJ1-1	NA	TGCGCCAGCAGCTTGGCCTGGAGCACTGAAGCTTTCTTT	CASSLAWSTEAFF
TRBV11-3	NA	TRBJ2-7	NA	TGTGCCAGCAGCAGGTACAGGGAGGGCCACGAGCAGTACTTC	CASSRYREGHEQYF
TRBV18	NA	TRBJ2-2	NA	TGTGCCAGCTCCCCTTTTCGGTGGAGACCCTCTAGCACCGGGGAGCTGTTTTTT	CASSPFRWRPSSTGELFF
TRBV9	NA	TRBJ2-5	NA	TGTGCCAGCAGCGTAGCCAGCCGTACCCAAGAGACCCAGTACTTC	CASSVASRTQETQYF
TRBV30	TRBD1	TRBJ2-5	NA	TGTGCCTGGAGCCAGGGACAGGGGGCCCAAGAGACCCAGTACTTC	CAWSQGQGAQETQYF
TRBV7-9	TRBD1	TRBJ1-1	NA	TGTGCCAGCAGCGAAACGCCATGGGACAGACCAAACACTGAAGCTTTCTTT	CASSETPWDRPNTEAFF
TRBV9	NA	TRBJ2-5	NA	TGTGCCAGCAGCGTGTTGGGGGAGACCCAGTACTTC	CASSVLGETQYF
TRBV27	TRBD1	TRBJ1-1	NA	TGTGCCAGCAGTTCCTCCAAGACAGGGTGGGGGGGTAGCGCGAACACTGAAGCTTTCTTT	CASSSSKTGWGGSANTEAFF
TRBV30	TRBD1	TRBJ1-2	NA	TGTGCCTGGAGGACCCTGCAGGGGGCGCGAGGCTACACCTTC	CAWRTLQGARGYTF
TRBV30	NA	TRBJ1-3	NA	TGTGCCCGATCCCGGCAGGGAGGTGGAAACACCATATATTTT	CARSRQGGGNTIYF
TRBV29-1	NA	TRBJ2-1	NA	TGCAGCGTCGTAGCGGAATCCTACAATGAGCAGTTCTTC	CSVVAESYNEQFF
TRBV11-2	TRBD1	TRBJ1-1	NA	TGTGCCAGCAGCTTAGGGACAGGGTTCACCGAAGCTTTCTTT	CASSLGTGFTEAFF
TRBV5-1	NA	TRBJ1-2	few	TGCGCCAGCAGAGATTCGACAGCTAACTATGGCTACACCTTC	CASRDSTANYGYTF
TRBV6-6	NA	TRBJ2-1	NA	TGTGCCAGCAGTTACGGCACAGTAGGGGGTGAGCAGTTCTTC	CASSYGTVGGEQFF
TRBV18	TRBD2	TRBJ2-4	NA	TGTGCCAGCTCACCAGGGACTAGCGTAAAAAACATTCAGTACTTC	CASSPGTSVKNIQYF
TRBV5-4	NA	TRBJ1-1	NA	TGTGCCAGCAGCTTGGGGGGCGCGATGAACACTGAAGCTTTCTTT	CASSLGGAMNTEAFF
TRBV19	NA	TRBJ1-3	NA	TGTGCCACCGGGACCCCTGTCTCTGGAAACACCATATATTTT	CATGTPVSGNTIYF
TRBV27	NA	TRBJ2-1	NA	TGTGCCAGCAGTTTAGGGCGGAGGAGCTCCTACAATGAGCAGTTCTTC	CASSLGRRSSYNEQFF
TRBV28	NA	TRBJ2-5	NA	TGTGCCACCAAACACCGGGAAAGTGCGCGGACCCAGTACTTC	CATKHRESARTQYF
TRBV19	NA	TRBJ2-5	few	TGTGCCACCTCGCAGAGGCAGCAAGAGACCCAGTACTTC	CATSQRQQETQYF
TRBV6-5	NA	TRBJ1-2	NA	TGTGCCAGCAGTTACTCGGTAGCTAACTATGGCTACACCTTC	CASSYSVANYGYTF
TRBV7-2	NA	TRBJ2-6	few	TGTGCCAGCAGCTCGAAGGGTGATGGGGCCAACGTCCTGACTTTC	CASSSKGDGANVLTF
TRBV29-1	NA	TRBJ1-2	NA	TGCAGCGTTATCCGGCAGTACTACACCTTC	CSVIRQYYTF